Detailed here is one T cell receptor (beta chain). These data come from a study of blood T cell repertoires in COVID-19. This table comes from immunoSEQ multiplex PCR, and its TCRdb copy is limited to in-frame clones, with some not included. The sample holds about 60,000 clones; approximately 81% are singletons and the top ten take 3.5% to 4%. Germline loops: CDR1 SGHRS, CDR2 YFSETQ. The ends lost 6 bases at V and 0 bases at J; junction bases unmatched: 6. The CDR3 length is 15 residues. The sequence was collected from a woman aged 40 to 50 with acute COVID-19. Specimen: PBMCs or T cells enriched from blood (not recorded which). This rearrangement joins TRBV5-1 to TRBJ2-1, with TRBD2 matching 7 bases. DNA for the CDR3: TGCGCCAGCAAACCCGGGGGGAGCTCCTACAATGAGCAGTTCTTC. Protein sequence: CASKPGGSSYNEQFF.